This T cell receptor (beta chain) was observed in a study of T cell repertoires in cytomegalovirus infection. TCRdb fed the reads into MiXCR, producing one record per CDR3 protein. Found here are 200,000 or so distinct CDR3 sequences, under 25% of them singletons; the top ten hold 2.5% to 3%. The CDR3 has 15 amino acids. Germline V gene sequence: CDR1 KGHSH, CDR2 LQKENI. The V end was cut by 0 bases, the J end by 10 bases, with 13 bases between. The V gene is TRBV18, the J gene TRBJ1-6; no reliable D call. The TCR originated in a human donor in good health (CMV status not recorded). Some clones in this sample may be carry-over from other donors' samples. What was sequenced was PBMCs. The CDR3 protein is CASSPPIERGSPLHF. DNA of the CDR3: TGTGCCAGCTCACCACCGATAGAACGGGGATCACCCCTCCACTTT.